This TCR beta chain was profiled in a study of T cell clonotyping in hematopoietic cell transplantation. Study-level findings and limits: After transplant, recipient diversity fell while pathologically expanded clonotypes grew through day 180. At the given depth, recipient repertoires were over 95% de novo clonotypes.

On this clone itself: What it recognizes is unknown.

CDR3 length: 15 amino acids. From germline, CDR1 is SGHTA and CDR2 FQGNSA. V shed 3 bases and J shed 7 bases, with 13 bases lying between them. TCRdb's copy holds only in-frame clones and misses some; the assay was immunoSEQ multiplex PCR. Seen here are nearly 20,000 clones, around 80% observed once, and the top ten hold about 14%. The TCR sequence derives from a man in his sixties in good health. Some clones in this sample may be carry-over from other donors' samples. The chain carries TRBV7-2 and TRBJ1-6, with D perhaps matching TRBD1 (6 bases). The sample comprised peripheral blood mononuclear cells. CDR3 in amino acids: CASSFLQGWNSPLHF. The CDR3 region has the DNA TGTGCCAGCAGCTTTCTACAGGGATGGAATTCACCCCTCCACTTT.